This note documents a single TCR beta chain sequence. The antigen is undetermined. A junction boundary mismatches the germline segment, possibly from a read error. This CDR3 is 14 amino acids long. CDR1 is SGHDN and CDR2 is FVKESK in the germline V gene. This sample stems from a study of cytomegalovirus exposure and HLA in healthy donors. Overall study findings and caveats: Under in vitro conditions, a few CMV-associated chains were confirmed as specific for CMV antigens.

The study ran its PCR with 60 Vbeta and 13 Jbeta primers. Assay: immunoSEQ multiplex PCR; the TCRdb copy retains only in-frame clones and omits some. Of some 170,000 clones listed, 70% to 80% are singletons. This chain uses TRBV14 with TRBJ2-5; tentative D call: TRBD1 (5 bases). The origin of this receptor is a man between 18 and 35 years old in good health and CMV-seropositive. Sequenced material: PBMCs. In DNA, the CDR3 is TGTGCCATCAGCCCAGGGTATGGGCAAGAGACCCAGTACTTC. Protein sequence: CAISPGYGQETQYF.